The subject of this entry is one TCR beta chain. These data belong to a study of glioma-infiltrating T cells. The CDR3 runs 16 residues. CDR1 is SEHNR and CDR2 is FQNEAQ in the germline V gene (reference sequence). V was clipped by 2 bases and J by 0 bases; unmatched bases: 6. The iRepertoire nested amplicon-rescue multiplex PCR amplified TCR alpha and beta CDR3s from RNA. From the multiplex PCR reads, TCRdb called clonotypes with MiXCR, one entry per CDR3 protein. The repertoire holds approximately 120,000 distinct CDR3 sequences, around 23% seen once, with 12% to 15% in the top ten. This rearrangement joins TRBV7-9 to TRBJ2-7; 8 bases map to TRBD2. The TCR was taken from a human donor with low-grade glioma or glioblastoma, undergoing nonglioma brain surgery, or in good health (not recorded which). The source material was glioma tissue, nonneoplastic brain tissue, or PBMCs (not recorded which). The DNA for the CDR3 is TGTGCCAGCAGCTTACCGACTAGCGCGTTCTCCTACGAGCAGTACTTC. It encodes CASSLPTSAFSYEQYF.